A single sample is the source of the 10 T cell receptor beta chains below, sequenced in a study of blood T cell repertoires in COVID-19. Method: immunoSEQ multiplex PCR; TCRdb's copy keeps in-frame clones and lacks some. The sample lists fewer than 150,000 clones, roughly 90% occurring once. Sequences were obtained from peripheral blood. The receptor source for this set is a middle-aged man with active or convalescent COVID-19.

The chain is built from TRBV19 and TRBJ1-5; D might be TRBD1 (5 bases). Germline V gives CDR1 LNHDA, CDR2 SQIVND (reference sequence). This CDR3 is 14 amino acids long. Trimming took off 5 bases at V and 3 bases at J, with 11 bases between the two ends. In DNA form, the CDR3 reads TGTGCCAGTAGTCTCCGGACAATCAATCAGCCCCAGCATTTT. Translating it yields CASSLRTINQPQHF.

The chain couples TRBV28 to TRBJ2-7, with 10 nucleotides matching TRBD1. With 2 bases clipped from V and 5 bases from J, the junction kept 6 bases outside the gene matches. Germline V CDR1 and CDR2: MDHEN, SYDVKM. The CDR3 is 15 residues long. The CDR3 DNA is TGTGCCAGCAGTTTAACTCCCGGGACAGGGGACGAGCAGTACTTC. It codes for CASSLTPGTGDEQYF.

The chain combines TRBV7-8 with TRBJ2-7, with D perhaps TRBD1 (6 bases). V was pared by 0 bases and J by 3 bases, with 21 bases between. Germline CDR1 and CDR2: SGHVS and FQNEAQ. The CDR3 is made up of 18 amino acids. The CDR3 bases are TGTGCCAGCAGCTTAGCCCCCCCCTCGGACAGCCCAATCTACGAGCAGTACTTC. It is translated as CASSLAPPSDSPIYEQYF.

The chain combines TRBV5-1 with TRBJ2-7; D is possibly TRBD2 (7 bases). In germline, CDR1 is SGHRS, CDR2 YFSETQ. V shed 1 base and J shed 3 bases, with 14 bases lying between them. The CDR3 has 15 amino acids. The CDR3 region has the DNA TGCGCCAGCAGCTTGACAGGGAGCGGGGTCTACGAGCAGTACTTC. It specifies CASSLTGSGVYEQYF.

The chain joins TRBV12-3 or TRBV12-4 to TRBJ1-5; possible D gene TRBD1, 5 bases. The CDR3 runs 13 residues. Trimming cost V 10 bases and J 2 bases, with 12 bases left between them. The CDR3, as DNA: TGTGCCACAGGTAGGGGCGGCAATCAGCCCCAGCATTTT. Protein sequence: CATGRGGNQPQHF.

This clone was counted a few times. V is TRBV5-1 and J is TRBJ2-2; 15 nucleotides agree with TRBD2. This CDR3 spans 16 amino acids. The V and J ends lost 4 bases and 5 bases, in that order; junction bases with no gene match: 3. The germline gives CDR1 SGHRS, CDR2 YFSETQ. This chain's CDR3 is CASSRTSGRGTGELFF. In DNA, the CDR3 is TGCGCCAGCAGCCGGACTAGCGGGAGGGGAACCGGGGAGCTGTTTTTT.

V is TRBV4-2 and J is TRBJ2-5; 9 bases are shared with TRBD1. Germline V gives CDR1 LGHNA, CDR2 YNFKEQ. Losses at the gene ends were 0 bases for V and 4 bases for J; bases not matched to a gene: 3. The CDR3 totals 15 residues. The CDR3 sequence: CASSQDGTGPETQYF. In DNA form, the CDR3 reads TGTGCCAGCAGCCAAGATGGGACAGGGCCAGAGACCCAGTACTTC.

V usage is TRBV9 and J usage is TRBJ2-1, with 11 bases aligning to TRBD2. Germline V gene data show CDR1 as SGDLS and CDR2 as YYNGEE. The ends lost 4 bases at V and 8 bases at J; junction bases unmatched: 11. The CDR3 length is 16 residues. CDR3 bases: TGTGCCAGCAGCCCTAGACTAGCGGGAAGGCGAGATGAGCAGTTCTTC. Translating it yields CASSPRLAGRRDEQFF.

The chain links TRBV6-6 to TRBJ2-7; 8 nucleotides match TRBD1. V lost 4 bases and J lost 4; bases outside the gene matches: 6. Germline V lookup: CDR1 MNHNY, CDR2 SVGAGI (reference sequence). CDR3 length: 14 amino acids. The CDR3 DNA reads TGTGCCAGCAGTTCCGGACAGGGTGTGTACGAGCAGTACTTC. Its translation is CASSSGQGVYEQYF.

V usage is TRBV9 and J usage is TRBJ1-1, with a tentative D call TRBD1 (5 bases). The ends were cut back, 2 bases at V and 2 bases at J, with 13 bases in the middle. This CDR3 is 15 amino acids long. Germline CDR1 and CDR2: SGDLS and YYNGEE. The CDR3 coding sequence is TGTGCCAGCAGCGTTGGCGGGGCGGCCAACACTGAAGCTTTCTTT. Residues: CASSVGGAANTEAFF.